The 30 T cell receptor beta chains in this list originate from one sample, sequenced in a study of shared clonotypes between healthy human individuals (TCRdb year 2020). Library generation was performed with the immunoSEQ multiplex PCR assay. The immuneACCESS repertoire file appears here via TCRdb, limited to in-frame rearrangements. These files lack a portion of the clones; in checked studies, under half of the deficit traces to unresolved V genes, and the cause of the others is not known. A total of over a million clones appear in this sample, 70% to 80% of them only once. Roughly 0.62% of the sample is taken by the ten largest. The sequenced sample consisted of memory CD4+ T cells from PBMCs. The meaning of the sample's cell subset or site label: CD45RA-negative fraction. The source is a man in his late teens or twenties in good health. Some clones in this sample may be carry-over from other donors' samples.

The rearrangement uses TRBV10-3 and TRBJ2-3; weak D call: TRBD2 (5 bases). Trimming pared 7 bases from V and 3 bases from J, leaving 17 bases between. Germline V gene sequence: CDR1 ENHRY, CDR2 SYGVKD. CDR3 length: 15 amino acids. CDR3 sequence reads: CAIKERGSGTDTQYF. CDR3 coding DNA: TGTGCCATCAAAGAACGAGGGAGTGGGACAGATACGCAGTATTTT.

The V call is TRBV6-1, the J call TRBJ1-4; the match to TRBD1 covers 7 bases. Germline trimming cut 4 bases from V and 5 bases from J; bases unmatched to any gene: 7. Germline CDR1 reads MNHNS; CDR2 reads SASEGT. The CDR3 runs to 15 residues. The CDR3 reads CASSGGQWTNEKLFF. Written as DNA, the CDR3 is TGTGCCAGCAGTGGGGGACAGTGGACGAATGAAAAACTGTTTTTT.

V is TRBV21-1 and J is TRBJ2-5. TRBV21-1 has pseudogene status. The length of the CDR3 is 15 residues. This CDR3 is CASSNPSQPRWTQYF. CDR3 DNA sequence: TGTGCCAGCAGCAACCCGTCCCAACCAAGATGGACCCAGTACTTC.

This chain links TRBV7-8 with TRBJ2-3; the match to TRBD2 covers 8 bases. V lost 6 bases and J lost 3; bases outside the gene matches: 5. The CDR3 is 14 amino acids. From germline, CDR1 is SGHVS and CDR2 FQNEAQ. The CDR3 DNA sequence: TGTGCCAGCAGTATAGCGGGGAGGACAGATACGCAGTATTTT. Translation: CASSIAGRTDTQYF.

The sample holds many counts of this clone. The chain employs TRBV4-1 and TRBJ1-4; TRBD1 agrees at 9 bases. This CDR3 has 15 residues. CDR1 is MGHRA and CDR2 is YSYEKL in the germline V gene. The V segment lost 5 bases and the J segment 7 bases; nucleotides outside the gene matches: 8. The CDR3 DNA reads TGCGCCAGCAGCAAAACAGGGGGCGAATCTGAAAAACTGTTTTTT. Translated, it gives CASSKTGGESEKLFF.

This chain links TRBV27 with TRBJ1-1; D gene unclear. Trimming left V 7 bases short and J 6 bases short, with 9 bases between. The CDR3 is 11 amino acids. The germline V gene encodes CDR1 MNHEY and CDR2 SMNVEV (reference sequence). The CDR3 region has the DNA TGTGCCAGCACTGGGAGGGCTGAAGCTTTCTTT. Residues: CASTGRAEAFF.

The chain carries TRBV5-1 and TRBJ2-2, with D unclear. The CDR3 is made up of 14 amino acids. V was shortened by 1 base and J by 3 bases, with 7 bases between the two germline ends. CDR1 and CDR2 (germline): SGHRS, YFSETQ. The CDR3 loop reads CASSLIGYTGELFF. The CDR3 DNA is TGCGCCAGCAGCTTGATAGGCTACACCGGGGAGCTGTTTTTT.

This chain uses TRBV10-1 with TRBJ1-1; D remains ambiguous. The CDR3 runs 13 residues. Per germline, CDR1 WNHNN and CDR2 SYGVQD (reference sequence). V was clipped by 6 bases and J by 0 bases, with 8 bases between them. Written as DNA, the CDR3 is TGCGCCAGCAGCGAAAACATGAACACTGAAGCTTTCTTT. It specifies CASSENMNTEAFF.

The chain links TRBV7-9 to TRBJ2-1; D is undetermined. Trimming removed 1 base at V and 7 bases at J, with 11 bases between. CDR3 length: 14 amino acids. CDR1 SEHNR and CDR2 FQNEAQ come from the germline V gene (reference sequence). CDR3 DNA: TGTGCCAGCAGCTTAGGACGGAGTTCAAATGAGCAGTTCTTC. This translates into CASSLGRSSNEQFF.

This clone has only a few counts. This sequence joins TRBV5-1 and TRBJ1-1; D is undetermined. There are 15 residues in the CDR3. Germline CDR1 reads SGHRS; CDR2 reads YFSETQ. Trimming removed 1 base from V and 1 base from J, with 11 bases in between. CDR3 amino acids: CASSLIGGSNTEAFF. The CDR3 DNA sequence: TGCGCCAGCAGCTTGATCGGAGGATCGAACACTGAAGCTTTCTTT.

CDR3 residues: CASSTLGGDTEAFF. CDR3 coding DNA: TGTGCCAGCAGCACCCTGGGGGGGGACACTGAAGCTTTCTTT. This chain uses TRBV7-2 with TRBJ1-1; a possible D gene is TRBD1 (5 bases). Germline V CDR1 and CDR2: SGHTA, FQGNSA. This CDR3 has 14 amino acids. The V and J ends lost 5 bases and 3 bases respectively, with 13 bases between them. Filled out from reference TRBV7-2 and TRBJ1-1, the complete variable domain reads GAGVSQSPSNKVTEKGKDVELRCDPISGHTALYWYRQSLGQGLEFLIYFQGNSAPDKSGLPSDRFSAERTGGSVSTLTIQRTQQEDSAVYLCASSTLGGDTEAFFGQGTRLTVV.

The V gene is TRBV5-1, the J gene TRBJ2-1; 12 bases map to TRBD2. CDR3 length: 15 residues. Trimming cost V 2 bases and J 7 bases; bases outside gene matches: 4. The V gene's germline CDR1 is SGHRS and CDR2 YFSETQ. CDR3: CASSFLTSGGNEQFF. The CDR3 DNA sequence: TGCGCCAGCAGCTTCCTGACTAGCGGGGGTAATGAGCAGTTCTTC.

DNA for the CDR3: TGTGCCAGCAGCTTAGACCGGGGACGTTCCGTCGAGCAGTACTTC. Translation gives CASSLDRGRSVEQYF. This rearrangement joins TRBV7-9 to TRBJ2-7; D tentatively fits TRBD1 or TRBD2 (5 bases each). Germline CDR1 SEHNR, CDR2 FQNEAQ (reference sequence). V gave up 1 base and J gave up 6 bases, with 16 bases separating them. CDR3 size: 15 residues.

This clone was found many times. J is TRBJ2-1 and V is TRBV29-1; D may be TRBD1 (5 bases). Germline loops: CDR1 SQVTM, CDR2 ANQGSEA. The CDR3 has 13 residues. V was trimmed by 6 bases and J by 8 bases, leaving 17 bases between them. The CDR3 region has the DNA TGCAGCGTCGTGCAGGGTGTAGTCGATGAGCAGTTCTTC. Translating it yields CSVVQGVVDEQFF.

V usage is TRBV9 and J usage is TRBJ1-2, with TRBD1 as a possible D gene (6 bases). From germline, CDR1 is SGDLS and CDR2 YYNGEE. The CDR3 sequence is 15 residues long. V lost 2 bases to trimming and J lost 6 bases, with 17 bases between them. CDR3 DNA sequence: TGTGCCAGCAGCGTCTCTCTCCGGGACAACGATGGCTACACCTTC. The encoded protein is CASSVSLRDNDGYTF.

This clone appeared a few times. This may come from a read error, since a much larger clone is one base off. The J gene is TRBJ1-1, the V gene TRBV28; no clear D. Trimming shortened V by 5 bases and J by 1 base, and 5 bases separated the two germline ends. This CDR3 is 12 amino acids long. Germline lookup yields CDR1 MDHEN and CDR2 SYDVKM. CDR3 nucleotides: TGTGCCAGCAGTGACCAGAACACTGAAGCTTTCTTT. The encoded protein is CASSDQNTEAFF.

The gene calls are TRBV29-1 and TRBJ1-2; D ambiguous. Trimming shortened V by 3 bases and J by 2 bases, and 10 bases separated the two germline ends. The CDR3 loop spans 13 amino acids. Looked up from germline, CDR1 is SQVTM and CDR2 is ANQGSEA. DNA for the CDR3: TGCAGCGTTGATGACGGAACGAACTATGGCTACACCTTC. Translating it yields CSVDDGTNYGYTF.

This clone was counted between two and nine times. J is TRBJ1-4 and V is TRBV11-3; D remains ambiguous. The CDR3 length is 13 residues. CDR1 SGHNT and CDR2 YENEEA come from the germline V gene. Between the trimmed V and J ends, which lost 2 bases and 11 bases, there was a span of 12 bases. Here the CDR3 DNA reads TGTGCCAGCAGCTTAAAAGGCTCTCGGAAACTGTTTTTT. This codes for CASSLKGSRKLFF.

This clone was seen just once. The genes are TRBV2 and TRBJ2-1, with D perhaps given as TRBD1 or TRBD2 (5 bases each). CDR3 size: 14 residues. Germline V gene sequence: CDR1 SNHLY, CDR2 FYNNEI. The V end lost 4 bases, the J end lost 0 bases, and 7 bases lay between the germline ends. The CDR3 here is CASSGDRSYNEQFF. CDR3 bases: TGTGCCAGCAGTGGGGACCGCTCCTACAATGAGCAGTTCTTC.

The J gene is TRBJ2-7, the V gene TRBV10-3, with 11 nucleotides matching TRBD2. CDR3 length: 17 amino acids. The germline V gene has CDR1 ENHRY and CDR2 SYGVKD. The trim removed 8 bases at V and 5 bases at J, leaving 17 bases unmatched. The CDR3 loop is CAIAGVRTSGRSDEQYF. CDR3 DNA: TGTGCCATCGCCGGAGTGCGAACTAGCGGGAGATCCGACGAGCAGTACTTC.

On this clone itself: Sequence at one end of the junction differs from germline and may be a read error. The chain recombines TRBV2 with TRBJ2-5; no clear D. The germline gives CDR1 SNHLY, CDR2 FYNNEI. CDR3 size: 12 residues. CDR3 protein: CASTLQAAPWDF. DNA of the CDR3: TGTGCCAGCACGCTCCAGGCCGCACCTTGGGACTTC.

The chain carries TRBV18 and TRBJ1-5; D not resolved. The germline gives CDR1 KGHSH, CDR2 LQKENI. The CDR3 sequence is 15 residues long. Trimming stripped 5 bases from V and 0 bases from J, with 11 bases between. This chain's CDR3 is CASSSLDNSNQPQHF. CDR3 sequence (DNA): TGTGCCAGCTCATCCCTGGATAATAGCAATCAGCCCCAGCATTTT.

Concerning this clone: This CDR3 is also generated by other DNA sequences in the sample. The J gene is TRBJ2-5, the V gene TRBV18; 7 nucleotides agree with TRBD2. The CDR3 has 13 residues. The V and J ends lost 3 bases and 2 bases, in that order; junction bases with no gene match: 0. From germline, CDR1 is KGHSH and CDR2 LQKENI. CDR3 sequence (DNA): TGTGCCAGCTCACCGGGAGGGCAAGAGACCCAGTACTTC. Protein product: CASSPGGQETQYF.

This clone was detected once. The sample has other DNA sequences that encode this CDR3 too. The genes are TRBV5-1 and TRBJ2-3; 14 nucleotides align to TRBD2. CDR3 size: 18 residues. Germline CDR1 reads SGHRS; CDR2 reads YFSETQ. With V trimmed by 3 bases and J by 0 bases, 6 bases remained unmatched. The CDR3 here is CASSSPGLAGASTDTQYF. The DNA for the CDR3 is TGCGCCAGCAGCTCGCCGGGACTAGCGGGAGCGAGCACAGATACGCAGTATTTT.

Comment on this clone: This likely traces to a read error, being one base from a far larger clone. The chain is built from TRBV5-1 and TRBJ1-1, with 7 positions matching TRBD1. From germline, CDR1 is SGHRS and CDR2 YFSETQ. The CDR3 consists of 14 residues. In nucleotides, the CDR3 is TGCGTCAGCAGCGCCCGGGACAGTAACACTGAAGCTTTCTTT. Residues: CVSSARDSNTEAFF.

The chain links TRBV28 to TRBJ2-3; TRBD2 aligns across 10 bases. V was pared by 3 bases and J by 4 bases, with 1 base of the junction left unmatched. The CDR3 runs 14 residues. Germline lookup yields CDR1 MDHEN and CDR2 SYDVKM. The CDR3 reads CASSLGLASDTQYF. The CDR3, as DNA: TGTGCCAGCAGTTTGGGACTAGCGTCAGATACGCAGTATTTT.

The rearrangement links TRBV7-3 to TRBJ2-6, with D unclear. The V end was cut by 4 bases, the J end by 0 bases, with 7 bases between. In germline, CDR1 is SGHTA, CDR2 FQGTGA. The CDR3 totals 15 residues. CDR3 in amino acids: CASSSLTSGANVLTF. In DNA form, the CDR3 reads TGTGCCAGCAGCTCCCTGACCTCTGGGGCCAACGTCCTGACTTTC.

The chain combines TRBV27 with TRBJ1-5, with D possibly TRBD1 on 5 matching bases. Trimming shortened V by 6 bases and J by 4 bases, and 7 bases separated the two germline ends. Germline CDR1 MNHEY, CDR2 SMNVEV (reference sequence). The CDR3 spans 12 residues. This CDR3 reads CASRGRNQPQHF. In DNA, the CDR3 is TGTGCCAGCAGGGGGCGGAATCAGCCCCAGCATTTT.

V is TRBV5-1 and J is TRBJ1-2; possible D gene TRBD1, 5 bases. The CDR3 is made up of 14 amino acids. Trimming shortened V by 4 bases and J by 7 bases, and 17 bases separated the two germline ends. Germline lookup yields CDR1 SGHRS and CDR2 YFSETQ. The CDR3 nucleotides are TGCGCCAGCAGCCAGGGAGGGATGGCGTCTGGCTACACCTTC. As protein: CASSQGGMASGYTF.

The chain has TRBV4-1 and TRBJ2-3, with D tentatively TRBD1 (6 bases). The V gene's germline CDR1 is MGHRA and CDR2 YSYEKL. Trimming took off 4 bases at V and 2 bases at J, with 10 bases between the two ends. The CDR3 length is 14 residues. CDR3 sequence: CASSLRQVTDTQYF. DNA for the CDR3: TGCGCCAGCAGCCTACGACAGGTCACAGATACGCAGTATTTT.